Sequencing of this T cell receptor beta chain was carried out in a study of cytomegalovirus exposure and HLA in healthy donors. The study ran its PCR with 60 Vbeta and 13 Jbeta primers. The method was immunoSEQ multiplex PCR; TCRdb's version includes in-frame clones alone and lacks a portion of them. The table has about 210,000 clones, over 80% seen once. As concerns this clone: Its antigen remains unknown.

Germline CDR1 and CDR2: SGDLS and YYNGEE. J gave up 4 bases and V 3 bases, and 5 bases lay outside the gene matches. The CDR3 covers 15 residues. Broader study findings: Testing in vitro showed a few CMV-associated chains specific for CMV antigens. Analyses of presence/absence relied on an assumption of roughly uniform sequencing depth across donors.

Sequencing input: PBMCs. This sequence was found in a man in his forties or fifties in good health and CMV-seropositive. The chain has TRBV9 and TRBJ2-7, with 12 positions matching TRBD2. CDR3 loop: CASSAGGTSGYEQYF. In nucleotides, the CDR3 is TGTGCCAGCAGCGCCGGTGGGACTAGCGGGTACGAGCAGTACTTC.